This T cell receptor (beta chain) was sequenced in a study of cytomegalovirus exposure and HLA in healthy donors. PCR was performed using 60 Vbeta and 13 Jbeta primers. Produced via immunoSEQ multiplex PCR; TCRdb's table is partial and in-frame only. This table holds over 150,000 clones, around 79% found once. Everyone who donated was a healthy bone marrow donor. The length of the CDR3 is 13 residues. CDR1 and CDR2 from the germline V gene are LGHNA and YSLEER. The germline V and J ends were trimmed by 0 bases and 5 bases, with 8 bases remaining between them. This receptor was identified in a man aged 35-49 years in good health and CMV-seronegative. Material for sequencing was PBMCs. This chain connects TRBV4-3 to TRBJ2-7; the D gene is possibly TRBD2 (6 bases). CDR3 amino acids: CASSQEEGHEQYF. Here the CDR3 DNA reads TGCGCCAGCAGCCAAGAGGAGGGACACGAGCAGTACTTC.